The 29 T cell receptor beta chains listed next were all sequenced from one sample in a study of identifying expanded T cells in peripheral blood. Profiling relied on immunoSEQ multiplex PCR, and the TCRdb table lists in-frame clones only, not all of them. The data hold 100,000 to 150,000 clones, with 84% observed a single time. The sample was blood. The receptors shown here come from a person between 18 and 75 years old in good health.

The J gene is TRBJ2-1, the V gene TRBV5-1, with 9 positions matching TRBD2. Germline CDR1 and CDR2: SGHRS and YFSETQ. Trimming took 4 bases from V and 7 from J; bases not matched to a gene: 12. The CDR3 has 16 amino acids. In DNA, the CDR3 is TGCGCCAGCAGCCCCGGGACTAGCTCCGGGAAGAATGAGCAGTTCTTC. It translates to CASSPGTSSGKNEQFF.

The chain couples TRBV30 to TRBJ2-5; tentatively, D is TRBD1 (6 bases). V lost 5 bases and J 2 bases, leaving 9 bases between the germline ends. Germline values: CDR1 GTSNPN, CDR2 SVGIG (reference sequence). CDR3 size: 12 residues. The CDR3 reads CAWEGVQETQYF. The CDR3 DNA reads as TGTGCCTGGGAGGGGGTACAAGAGACCCAGTACTTC. The full variable domain, completed using reference TRBV30 and TRBJ2-5, is SQTIHQWPATLVQPVGSPLSLECTVEGTSNPNLYWYRQAAGRGLQLLFYSVGIGQISSEVPQNLSASRPQDRQFILSSKKLLLSDSGFYLCAWEGVQETQYFGPGTRLLVL.

The chain recombines TRBV7-9 with TRBJ2-3; 8 bases agree with TRBD2. Germline V gene sequence: CDR1 SEHNR, CDR2 FQNEAQ (reference sequence). With V trimmed by 1 base and J by 0 bases, 0 bases remained unmatched. This CDR3 region has 15 residues. CDR3 amino acids: CASSLVAGSTDTQYF. In nucleotides, the CDR3 is TGTGCCAGCAGCTTAGTAGCGGGGAGCACAGATACGCAGTATTTT.

This chain uses TRBV5-5 with TRBJ1-2; D remains ambiguous. There are 14 residues in the CDR3. The germline CDR1 and CDR2 sequences are SGHKS and YYEKEE (reference sequence). V lost 1 base, J lost 2 bases, and 9 bases lay in between. The CDR3 protein is CASSLPGLNYGYTF. The CDR3 nucleotides are TGTGCCAGCAGCTTGCCAGGACTCAACTATGGCTACACCTTC. The full variable domain, with the rest looked up from reference TRBV5-5 and TRBJ1-2, is DAGVTQSPTHLIKTRGQQVTLRCSPISGHKSVSWYQQVLGQGPQFIFQYYEKEERGRGNFPDRFSARQFPNYSSELNVNALLLGDSALYLCASSLPGLNYGYTFGSGTRLTVV.

CDR3 amino acids: CASSLNRPRRGANYGYTF. CDR3 bases: TGTGCCAGCAGCCTAAACAGACCTCGAAGGGGAGCTAACTATGGCTACACCTTC. The chain joins TRBV7-2 to TRBJ1-2; maybe TRBD1 (5 bases). The CDR3 runs to 18 residues. Germline V CDR1 and CDR2: SGHTA, FQGNSA. Trimming stripped 5 bases from V and 0 bases from J, with 22 bases between.

This chain joins TRBV6-1 and TRBJ1-1; TRBD1 might be the D (5 bases). Germline V gene sequence: CDR1 MNHNS, CDR2 SASEGT. V was cut by 6 bases and J by 9 bases, with 17 bases left in between. The CDR3 length is 13 residues. CDR3 sequence reads: CASSLWGVHQAFF. In DNA, the CDR3 is TGTGCCAGCAGCCTTTGGGGGGTCCACCAAGCTTTCTTT.

The chain employs TRBV9 and TRBJ2-7; 7 nucleotides line up with TRBD1. With 3 bases clipped from V and 3 bases from J, the junction kept 9 bases outside the gene matches. Germline V gene data show CDR1 as SGDLS and CDR2 as YYNGEE. This CDR3 has 15 residues. The CDR3 loop is CASSAPRDSDYEQYF. CDR3 nucleotide sequence: TGTGCCAGCAGCGCTCCTCGGGACAGCGACTACGAGCAGTACTTC.

This rearrangement joins TRBV18 to TRBJ2-4; no firm D call. The V gene's germline CDR1 is KGHSH and CDR2 LQKENI. This CDR3 is built from 15 residues. Deletions cut 2 bases from V and 0 bases from J, with 8 bases between. This chain's CDR3 is CASSPTQLAKNIQYF. The CDR3, as DNA: TGTGCCAGCTCACCAACTCAGTTAGCCAAAAACATTCAGTACTTC.

This chain links TRBV4-1 with TRBJ2-1; unclear D gene. In germline, CDR1 is MGHRA, CDR2 YSYEKL. V lost 0 bases and J lost 4, with 13 bases in between. The CDR3 is made up of 16 amino acids. The CDR3 reads CASSQDFGQPYNEQFF. CDR3 sequence (DNA): TGCGCCAGCAGCCAAGATTTTGGTCAGCCTTACAATGAGCAGTTCTTC.

The chain employs TRBV7-7 and TRBJ2-7; D is uncertain. The CDR3 length is 15 residues. The V gene lost 0 bases and the J gene lost 2 bases, with 11 bases spanning the gap. Germline V gene data show CDR1 as SSHAT and CDR2 as FNYEAQ (reference sequence). In DNA, the CDR3 is TGTGCCAGCAGCTTAGCGGTAGGGCAGACCTACGAGCAGTACTTC. Translated, it gives CASSLAVGQTYEQYF.

The chain joins TRBV30 to TRBJ1-2; perhaps TRBD1 as D (5 bases). Germline lookup yields CDR1 GTSNPN and CDR2 SVGIG (reference sequence). The CDR3 length is 14 residues. The V end was cut by 0 bases, the J end by 7 bases, with 15 bases between. The CDR3, as DNA: TGTGCCTGGAGTGTATTCCCGGGGGTAGGTGGCTACACCTTC. It is translated as CAWSVFPGVGGYTF.

V usage is TRBV12-5 and J usage is TRBJ1-1; no definite D call. The CDR3 extends over 14 amino acids. V lost 3 bases and J 4 bases, leaving 12 bases between the germline ends. The germline V gene has CDR1 LGHNT and CDR2 FRNRAP. The CDR3 DNA reads TGTGCTAGTGGTTTTTTCCCGGCTGGCACTGAAGCTTTCTTT. As protein: CASGFFPAGTEAFF.

The V gene is TRBV15, the J gene TRBJ2-3, with D possibly TRBD2 on 6 matching bases. V dropped 0 bases and J dropped 2 bases, with 12 bases sitting between them. The CDR3 sequence is 16 residues long. Germline CDR1 and CDR2: LNHNV and YYDKDF (reference sequence). The CDR3 protein is CATSRDPGRSTDTQYF. The CDR3 coding sequence is TGTGCCACCAGCAGAGATCCAGGGAGGTCCACAGATACGCAGTATTTT. The full variable domain, its missing parts supplied by reference TRBV15 and TRBJ2-3, is DAMVIQNPRYQVTQFGKPVTLSCSQTLNHNVMYWYQQKSSQAPKLLFHYYDKDFNNEADTPDNFQSRRPNTSFCFLDIRSPGLGDTAMYLCATSRDPGRSTDTQYFGPGTRLTVL.

The rearrangement links TRBV5-4 to TRBJ1-2; D gene uncertain. Germline-derived CDR1 and CDR2 are SGHNT and YYREEE (reference sequence). CDR3 length equals 13 residues. The V and J ends lost 7 bases and 2 bases respectively, with 12 bases between them. The CDR3 nucleotides read TGTGCCAGCCGCGGGGAAGAAAACTATGGCTACACCTTC. This sequence encodes CASRGEENYGYTF. Based on the CDR3 plus reference TRBV5-4 and TRBJ1-2, the full variable domain is ETGVTQSPTHLIKTRGQQVTLRCSSQSGHNTVSWYQQALGQGPQFIFQYYREEENGRGNFPPRFSGLQFPNYSSELNVNALELDDSALYLCASRGEENYGYTFGSGTRLTVV.

The V and J genes are TRBV9 and TRBJ2-5; 8 nucleotides align to TRBD1. The J call may not be correct, given that the DNA end is closer to TRBJ2-7. The length of the CDR3 is 13 residues. Germline V gene data show CDR1 as SGDLS and CDR2 as YYNGEE. The CDR3 nucleotides are TGTGCCAGCAGCGCACAGGGGGCCTACGAGCAGTACTTC. This gives the protein CASSAQGAYEQYF.

To note about this clone: Compared with germline, one end of the junction differs, possibly owing to a read error. The genes are TRBV5-4 and TRBJ2-3, with TRBD1 identical over 7 bases. CDR1 and CDR2 from the germline V gene are SGHNT and YYREEE (reference sequence). This CDR3 spans 12 amino acids. The CDR3 nucleotides are TGTGCCACCGCTGCTCCGACAGGGCCCCCGGATTTT. Translated, it gives CATAAPTGPPDF.

This rearrangement joins TRBV10-1 to TRBJ1-5, with no clear D. The V gene's germline CDR1 is WNHNN and CDR2 SYGVQD (reference sequence). The V and J ends lost 1 base and 2 bases respectively, with 3 bases between them. CDR3 size: 13 residues. The CDR3 loop reads CASSEWGNQPQHF. The CDR3 coding sequence is TGCGCCAGCAGTGAGTGGGGCAATCAGCCCCAGCATTTT.

The chain employs TRBV10-1 and TRBJ2-7; perhaps TRBD1 as D (5 bases). V was trimmed by 7 bases and J by 3 bases, leaving 13 bases between them. The CDR3 spans 13 residues. Germline V CDR1 and CDR2: WNHNN, SYGVQD (reference sequence). The DNA for the CDR3 is TGCGCCAGCACCCTAGGACACCACTACGAGCAGTACTTC. It encodes CASTLGHHYEQYF.

The rearrangement uses TRBV10-3 and TRBJ2-7; 7 bases agree with TRBD1. The germline V gene has CDR1 ENHRY and CDR2 SYGVKD. V shed 6 bases, J shed 6 bases, and the junction held 11 bases outside the gene matches. This CDR3 contains 14 residues. The DNA of the CDR3 is TGTGCCATCAGGGGACCTACAGGGGCGAGCGAGCAGTACTTC. Translated: CAIRGPTGASEQYF.

The chain uses TRBV7-6 and TRBJ1-1, with a possible D match to TRBD1 (6 bases). The CDR3 consists of 14 residues. Looked up from germline, CDR1 is SGHVS and CDR2 is FNYEAQ. The V end was cut by 5 bases, the J end by 5 bases, with 15 bases between. The CDR3 bases are TGTGCCAGCAGCCTCGTGGGGGGCGAAACTGAAGCTTTCTTT. As protein: CASSLVGGETEAFF.

V is TRBV11-2 and J is TRBJ2-1; no definite D call. The CDR3 length is 15 residues. Trimming left V 5 bases short and J 3 bases short, with 14 bases between. The germline CDR1 and CDR2 sequences are SGHAT and FQNNGV. CDR3 protein: CASSLTLGFYNEQFF. DNA of the CDR3: TGTGCCAGCAGCCTCACTCTGGGATTCTACAATGAGCAGTTCTTC.

Comments on this clone: Other DNA sequences in this specimen translate into the identical CDR3. V usage is TRBV5-6 and J usage is TRBJ2-7; D not certain. The ends were cut back, 2 bases at V and 1 base at J, with 7 bases in the middle. Germline loops: CDR1 SGHDT, CDR2 YYEEEE. CDR3 size: 13 residues. This CDR3 reads CASSLGSSYEQYF. The CDR3 DNA reads TGTGCCAGCAGCTTAGGGTCTTCCTACGAGCAGTACTTC.

The chain uses TRBV11-2 and TRBJ1-4; D not resolved. CDR1 SGHAT and CDR2 FQNNGV come from the germline V gene. The CDR3 contains 15 residues. V was pared by 2 bases and J by 5 bases, with 12 bases between. In DNA form, the CDR3 reads TGTGCCAGCAGCTTAAGGAATTTACCAAATGAAAAACTGTTTTTT. This gives the protein CASSLRNLPNEKLFF.

The genes are TRBV6-1 and TRBJ1-6; no definite D call. Per the germline V gene, CDR1 is MNHNS and CDR2 is SASEGT. This CDR3 is 15 amino acids long. Trimming removed 0 bases at V and 7 bases at J, with 10 bases between. The CDR3 spells CASSEAVSINSPLHF. In nucleotides, the CDR3 is TGTGCCAGCAGTGAAGCGGTATCAATAAATTCACCCCTCCACTTT.

The chain uses TRBV19 and TRBJ2-1; possibly TRBD2 for D (6 bases). The CDR3 contains 15 residues. Between the trimmed V and J ends, which lost 5 bases and 3 bases, there was a span of 14 bases. Germline CDR1 LNHDA, CDR2 SQIVND (reference sequence). The CDR3 DNA follows: TGTGCCAGTAGTCCCCTAACTAGCATCTACAATGAGCAGTTCTTC. This gives the protein CASSPLTSIYNEQFF.

The chain uses TRBV30 and TRBJ2-5, with D perhaps given as TRBD1 or TRBD2 (6 bases each). The DNA end is a closer match to TRBJ2-7, so the J assignment may be wrong. Germline-derived CDR1 and CDR2 are GTSNPN and SVGIG (reference sequence). This CDR3 contains 14 residues. The DNA of the CDR3 is TGTGCCTGGAGTGTAAATTCGGGGGCTGACGAGCAGTACTTC. Amino acids: CAWSVNSGADEQYF.

The genes are TRBV7-2 and TRBJ2-7; D is perhaps TRBD1 (5 bases). V was pared by 4 bases and J by 0 bases, with 16 bases between. Germline CDR1 is SGHTA and CDR2 is FQGNSA. The CDR3 is 16 amino acids. As DNA, the CDR3 is TGTGCCAGCAGCTCCATGGACCCAAGGGGCTCCTACGAGCAGTACTTC. The encoded protein is CASSSMDPRGSYEQYF.

This chain joins TRBV6-5 and TRBJ2-2; TRBD1 aligns across 9 bases. In germline, CDR1 is MNHEY, CDR2 SVGAGI. The CDR3 loop spans 14 amino acids. The V gene end was trimmed by 6 bases and the J gene end by 5 bases; junction bases not matched to a gene: 4. CDR3: CASRDRGNTGELFF. The CDR3 bases are TGTGCCAGCAGGGACAGGGGAAATACCGGGGAGCTGTTTTTT.

This chain connects TRBV18 to TRBJ1-3; TRBD1 might be the D (5 bases). CDR3 length: 15 residues. From germline, CDR1 is KGHSH and CDR2 LQKENI. V was cut by 3 bases and J by 1 base, with 10 bases left in between. CDR3 sequence reads: CASSPGTRSGNTIYF. Here the CDR3 DNA reads TGTGCCAGCTCACCCGGGACCCGATCTGGAAACACCATATATTTT.